The source of this T cell receptor beta chain is a study of T cell repertoires in cytomegalovirus infection (dated by TCRdb to between 2018 and 2021). As for the study more broadly: Recently identified HLA-C-restricted CMV epitopes, whose presentation resists viral immunomodulation, were targeted by peptide stimulations together with well-studied HLA-B-restricted epitopes. Donor HLA type was relevant to the analysis, as public TCR beta signatures indicated carriage of CMV infection together with the matching HLA type. Overall study results and their limits: Cumulative frequency of public TCR beta family members discriminated carriers of CMV infection plus the relevant HLA type in this cohort and an independent approximately 340-donor cohort. In the ex vivo response, HLA-C-restricted CMV-specific TCR beta clonotypes were dominant, and in two of eight donors the single most frequent clonotype came from this HLA-C-restricted group.

The data were produced on an Illumina HiSeq 1500. TCRdb reanalyzed the raw reads on its own, using fastp at Q25 for trimming and MiXCR for clone calling, and kept in-frame beta chains. Every CDR3 protein is listed once, alongside the most common genes and DNA of its rows. The sample profile shows approximately 990,000 distinct CDR3 sequences; roughly 30% of them were found once. The ten top clones hold over 12% of the sample. CDR1 and CDR2, looked up from the germline V gene, are MGHRA and YSYEKL. Trimming costs V 4 bases and J 4 bases, and their ends lie 21 bases apart. From cysteine to phenylalanine, the CDR3 is 17 amino acids long. Only the CDR3 region is kept as DNA, spanning 51 bases read in frame from base 1. The treatment or condition label of this sample denotes: in vitro stimulation with specific CMV peptide epitopes to enrich CMV-specific T cells. This clonotype was counted only a few times. This clone's antigen is unknown. No clone much larger than this one lies a single base away; base qualities are absent.

This TCR was sampled from a human donor in good health (CMV status not recorded). Some clones in this sample may be carry-over from other donors' samples. The sequenced sample was cultured CD8+ T cells from PBMCs, obtained from culture after CMV antigen stimulation. This chain joins TRBV4-1 to TRBJ2-3, with the D gene uncertain. The DNA sequence follows: TGCGCCAGCAGCCCCCACGTGACGTGGAGCACGGCAGATACGCAGTATTTT. Its protein product is CASSPHVTWSTADTQYF.